These T cell receptor beta chains were read from a single sample in a study of T cell responses to AZD1222 COVID-19 vaccine. The data were produced by immunoSEQ multiplex PCR, yet TCRdb's version contains in-frame clones alone and is incomplete. This sample has some 140,000 clones, with roughly 85% found just once. Source: peripheral blood, taken 28 days after the second dose of the MenACWY control vaccine. Receptor source: an adult who received the MenACWY meningococcal vaccine as a control. The CDR3 runs from the conserved cysteine through the conserved F or W. The D gene is left open where the match is weak. A row's size may be missing; if present it is once, few, many or a size class.

cdr3_length: 14
v_call: TRBV6-2/TRBV6-3
j_call: TRBJ1-2
clone_size: NA
d_call: NA
cdr3_aa: CASSYPGGGYGYTF
cdr3_nt: TGTGCCAGCAGTTACCCCGGAGGGGGTTATGGCTACACCTTC

cdr3_length: 13
v_call: TRBV7-8
j_call: TRBJ2-1
clone_size: NA
d_call: NA
cdr3_aa: CASIPGPIYEQFF
cdr3_nt: TGTGCCAGCATCCCTGGGCCTATTTATGAGCAGTTCTTC

cdr3_length: 15
v_call: TRBV27
j_call: TRBJ1-1
clone_size: NA
d_call: TRBD1
cdr3_aa: CASSGLVTGSTEAFF
cdr3_nt: TGTGCCAGCAGTGGACTCGTGACAGGGAGCACTGAAGCTTTCTTT

cdr3_length: 15
v_call: TRBV29-1
j_call: TRBJ2-5
clone_size: few
d_call: NA
cdr3_aa: CSVELAGPNVWYQYF
cdr3_nt: TGCAGCGTTGAACTGGCAGGCCCGAATGTTTGGTACCAGTACTTC

cdr3_length: 15
v_call: TRBV3-1/TRBV3-2
j_call: TRBJ1-2
clone_size: NA
d_call: NA
cdr3_aa: CASSQGTPTNYGYTF
cdr3_nt: TGTGCCAGCAGCCAAGGGACACCAACTAACTATGGCTACACCTTC

cdr3_length: 15
v_call: TRBV7-7
j_call: TRBJ2-7
clone_size: NA
d_call: TRBD1
cdr3_aa: CASSLRTGGYYEQYF
cdr3_nt: TGTGCTAGCAGCTTACGGACAGGGGGCTACTACGAGCAGTACTTC

cdr3_length: 12
v_call: TRBV24-1
j_call: TRBJ1-2
clone_size: NA
d_call: NA
cdr3_aa: CATSGTSYGYTF
cdr3_nt: TGTGCCACCAGTGGGACAAGCTATGGCTACACCTTC

cdr3_length: 16
v_call: TRBV10-3
j_call: TRBJ2-7
clone_size: NA
d_call: TRBD1
cdr3_aa: CAISDGTGGKSYEQYF
cdr3_nt: TGTGCCATCAGTGACGGGACAGGGGGAAAATCCTACGAGCAGTACTTC

cdr3_length: 14
v_call: TRBV27
j_call: TRBJ2-2
clone_size: NA
d_call: NA
cdr3_aa: CASSTDVNTGELFF
cdr3_nt: TGTGCCAGCAGTACGGACGTTAACACCGGGGAGCTGTTTTTT

cdr3_length: 15
v_call: TRBV5-1
j_call: TRBJ2-7
clone_size: NA
d_call: TRBD1
cdr3_aa: CASSLGGQGRYEQYF
cdr3_nt: TGCGCCAGCAGCTTGGGAGGACAGGGGAGGTACGAGCAGTACTTC

cdr3_length: 15
v_call: TRBV3-1/TRBV3-2
j_call: TRBJ2-1
clone_size: NA
d_call: NA
cdr3_aa: CASSQGTSAYNEQFF
cdr3_nt: TGTGCCAGCAGCCAAGGAACGTCGGCGTACAATGAGCAGTTCTTC

cdr3_length: 14
v_call: TRBV9
j_call: TRBJ1-2
clone_size: NA
d_call: NA
cdr3_aa: CASRGQAASYGYTF
cdr3_nt: TGTGCCAGCAGGGGACAAGCGGCCTCCTATGGCTACACCTTC

cdr3_length: 13
v_call: TRBV25-1
j_call: TRBJ2-1
clone_size: NA
d_call: NA
cdr3_aa: CASSESGRNEQFF
cdr3_nt: TGTGCCAGCAGTGAATCCGGACGCAATGAGCAGTTCTTC

cdr3_length: 14
v_call: TRBV27
j_call: TRBJ2-7
clone_size: NA
d_call: TRBD1
cdr3_aa: CASSIRDSLYEQYF
cdr3_nt: TGTGCCAGCAGTATACGGGACAGCCTCTACGAGCAGTACTTC

cdr3_length: 15
v_call: TRBV7-9
j_call: TRBJ1-2
clone_size: NA
d_call: NA
cdr3_aa: CASSAWTGPTYGYTF
cdr3_nt: TGTGCCAGCAGCGCCTGGACGGGGCCAACTTATGGCTACACCTTC

cdr3_length: 17
v_call: TRBV5-1
j_call: TRBJ2-6
clone_size: NA
d_call: TRBD1
cdr3_aa: CASRRTGGTAGANVLTF
cdr3_nt: TGCGCCAGCCGCCGGACAGGGGGCACGGCGGGGGCCAACGTCCTGACTTTC

cdr3_length: 14
v_call: TRBV5-4
j_call: TRBJ2-7
clone_size: NA
d_call: NA
cdr3_aa: CASSLQGPTYEQYF
cdr3_nt: TGTGCCAGCAGCTTACAGGGACCCACCTACGAGCAGTACTTC

cdr3_length: 16
v_call: TRBV11-2
j_call: TRBJ1-1
clone_size: few
d_call: TRBD1
cdr3_aa: CASSVSSTGVRTEAFF
cdr3_nt: TGTGCCAGCAGCGTATCTTCGACAGGGGTAAGGACTGAAGCTTTCTTT

cdr3_length: 13
v_call: TRBV7-5
j_call: TRBJ1-2
clone_size: NA
d_call: NA
cdr3_aa: CARSLDRECGYTF
cdr3_nt: TGTGCCAGAAGCTTGGATCGGGAGTGTGGCTACACCTTC

cdr3_length: 14
v_call: TRBV10-1
j_call: TRBJ1-6
clone_size: NA
d_call: NA
cdr3_aa: CASSELIGESPLHF
cdr3_nt: TGCGCCAGCAGTGAGTTGATCGGCGAATCACCCCTCCACTTT

cdr3_length: 15
v_call: TRBV7-8
j_call: TRBJ1-5
clone_size: few
d_call: NA
cdr3_aa: CASSLSDSVNQPQHF
cdr3_nt: TGTGCCAGCAGCCTAAGCGACAGCGTCAATCAGCCCCAGCATTTT

cdr3_length: 17
v_call: TRBV5-1
j_call: TRBJ2-3
clone_size: NA
d_call: TRBD2
cdr3_aa: CASSSGLAGIFTDTQYF
cdr3_nt: TGCGCCAGCAGCTCGGGACTAGCGGGGATTTTCACAGATACGCAGTATTTT

cdr3_length: 15
v_call: TRBV7-7
j_call: TRBJ2-1
clone_size: NA
d_call: NA
cdr3_aa: CASSLSREPGNEQFF
cdr3_nt: TGTGCTAGCAGCTTATCTCGGGAGCCGGGCAATGAGCAGTTCTTC

cdr3_length: 12
v_call: TRBV11-1
j_call: TRBJ2-7
clone_size: NA
d_call: NA
cdr3_aa: CASSPAGYEQYF
cdr3_nt: TGTGCCAGCAGCCCCGCAGGTTACGAGCAGTACTTC

cdr3_length: 15
v_call: TRBV5-4
j_call: TRBJ2-3
clone_size: once
d_call: NA
cdr3_aa: CASSPGSPPTDTQYF
cdr3_nt: TGTGCCAGCAGTCCCGGGAGTCCACCGACAGATACGCAGTATTTT

cdr3_length: 12
v_call: TRBV19
j_call: TRBJ1-5
clone_size: NA
d_call: NA
cdr3_aa: CASSIPNQPQHF
cdr3_nt: TGTGCCAGTAGTATCCCGAATCAGCCCCAGCATTTT

cdr3_length: 15
v_call: TRBV18
j_call: TRBJ2-3
clone_size: NA
d_call: TRBD2
cdr3_aa: CASSRWTSGEDTQYF
cdr3_nt: TGTGCCAGCTCGCGTTGGACTAGCGGGGAAGATACGCAGTATTTT

cdr3_length: 15
v_call: TRBV19
j_call: TRBJ1-5
clone_size: NA
d_call: NA
cdr3_aa: CASSMIGGSNQPQHF
cdr3_nt: TGTGCCAGTAGTATGATCGGGGGCTCCAATCAGCCCCAGCATTTT

cdr3_length: 16
v_call: TRBV27
j_call: TRBJ1-3
clone_size: NA
d_call: TRBD1
cdr3_aa: CASSITATGSGNTIYF
cdr3_nt: TGTGCCAGCAGTATTACCGCGACAGGGTCTGGAAACACCATATATTTT

cdr3_length: 13
v_call: TRBV10-2
j_call: TRBJ1-2
clone_size: NA
d_call: NA
cdr3_aa: CASSPQTGYGYTF
cdr3_nt: TGCGCCAGCTCTCCTCAGACGGGCTATGGCTACACCTTC

cdr3_length: 14
v_call: TRBV18
j_call: TRBJ2-1
clone_size: NA
d_call: TRBD2
cdr3_aa: CASSPGSGYNEQFF
cdr3_nt: TGTGCCAGCTCACCGGGTAGCGGGTACAATGAGCAGTTCTTC

cdr3_length: 11
v_call: TRBV12-3/TRBV12-4
j_call: TRBJ2-2
clone_size: few
d_call: NA
cdr3_aa: CASSYTGELFF
cdr3_nt: TGTGCCAGCAGTTACACCGGGGAGCTGTTTTTT

cdr3_length: 14
v_call: TRBV7-8
j_call: TRBJ2-3
clone_size: NA
d_call: TRBD1
cdr3_aa: CATQTGGSTDTQYF
cdr3_nt: TGTGCCACCCAGACAGGGGGAAGCACAGATACGCAGTATTTT

cdr3_length: 14
v_call: TRBV29-1
j_call: TRBJ2-3
clone_size: NA
d_call: TRBD1
cdr3_aa: CSARTGGGTDTQYF
cdr3_nt: TGCAGCGCCCGGACAGGGGGAGGCACAGATACGCAGTATTTT

cdr3_length: 13
v_call: TRBV12-3/TRBV12-4
j_call: TRBJ1-2
clone_size: few
d_call: NA
cdr3_aa: CASSLGGPYGYTF
cdr3_nt: TGTGCCAGCAGTTTAGGGGGCCCCTATGGCTACACCTTC

cdr3_length: 17
v_call: TRBV5-4
j_call: TRBJ1-6
clone_size: NA
d_call: NA
cdr3_aa: CASSLGSGQGYNSPLHF
cdr3_nt: TGTGCCAGCAGCCTGGGGTCGGGGCAGGGCTATAATTCACCCCTCCACTTT

cdr3_length: 14
v_call: TRBV10-3
j_call: TRBJ1-1
clone_size: NA
d_call: NA
cdr3_aa: CAINRKGQNTEAFF
cdr3_nt: TGTGCCATCAACCGTAAGGGCCAGAACACTGAAGCTTTCTTT

cdr3_length: 16
v_call: TRBV12-5
j_call: TRBJ2-3
clone_size: NA
d_call: TRBD1
cdr3_aa: CASGLRQGMVADTQYF
cdr3_nt: TGTGCTAGTGGTTTAAGACAGGGAATGGTGGCAGATACGCAGTATTTT

cdr3_length: 17
v_call: TRBV5-5
j_call: TRBJ2-6
clone_size: NA
d_call: TRBD1
cdr3_aa: CASSWTGGVSGANVLTF
cdr3_nt: TGTGCCAGCAGCTGGACAGGGGGCGTATCTGGGGCCAACGTCCTGACTTTC

cdr3_length: 14
v_call: TRBV30
j_call: TRBJ1-5
clone_size: NA
d_call: TRBD1
cdr3_aa: CAWGDRLEGQPQHF
cdr3_nt: TGTGCCTGGGGGGACAGGCTAGAAGGTCAGCCCCAGCATTTT

cdr3_length: 14
v_call: TRBV5-6
j_call: TRBJ1-1
clone_size: NA
d_call: NA
cdr3_aa: CASSKIGSNTEAFF
cdr3_nt: TGTGCCAGCAGCAAGATCGGGTCGAACACTGAAGCTTTCTTT

cdr3_length: 13
v_call: TRBV4-1
j_call: TRBJ1-2
clone_size: NA
d_call: TRBD1
cdr3_aa: CASSHGTEDGYTF
cdr3_nt: TGCGCCAGCAGCCACGGGACAGAAGATGGCTACACCTTC

cdr3_length: 14
v_call: TRBV18
j_call: TRBJ1-4
clone_size: NA
d_call: NA
cdr3_aa: CASSLAGPGEKLFF
cdr3_nt: TGTGCCAGCTCACTGGCGGGACCAGGGGAAAAACTGTTTTTT

cdr3_length: 14
v_call: TRBV15
j_call: TRBJ2-1
clone_size: once
d_call: TRBD2
cdr3_aa: CATTGLASYNEQFF
cdr3_nt: TGTGCCACGACCGGACTAGCGTCCTACAATGAGCAGTTCTTC

cdr3_length: 13
v_call: TRBV25-1
j_call: TRBJ1-2
clone_size: NA
d_call: TRBD1
cdr3_aa: CASRTEGAYGYTF
cdr3_nt: TGTGCCAGCAGGACGGAGGGGGCCTATGGCTACACCTTC